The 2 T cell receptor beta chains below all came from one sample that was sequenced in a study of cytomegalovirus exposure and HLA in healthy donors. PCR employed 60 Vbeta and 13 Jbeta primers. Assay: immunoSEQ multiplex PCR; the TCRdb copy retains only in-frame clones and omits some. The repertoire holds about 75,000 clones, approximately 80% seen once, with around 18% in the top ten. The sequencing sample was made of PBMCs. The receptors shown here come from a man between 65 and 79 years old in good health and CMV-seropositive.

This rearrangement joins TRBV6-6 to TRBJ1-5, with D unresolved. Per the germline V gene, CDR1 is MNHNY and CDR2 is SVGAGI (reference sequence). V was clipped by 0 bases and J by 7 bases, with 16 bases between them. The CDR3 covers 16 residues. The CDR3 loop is CASSYSPQPGGQPQHF. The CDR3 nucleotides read TGTGCCAGCAGTTACTCGCCCCAGCCCGGCGGGCAGCCCCAGCATTTT.

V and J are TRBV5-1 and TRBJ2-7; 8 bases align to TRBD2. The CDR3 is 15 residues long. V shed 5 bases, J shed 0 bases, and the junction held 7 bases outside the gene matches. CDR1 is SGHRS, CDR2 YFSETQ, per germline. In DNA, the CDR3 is TGCGCCAGCAGTCCCGTGCGGGGGGCCTCCTACGAGCAGTACTTC. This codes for CASSPVRGASYEQYF.